These 28 T cell receptor beta chains came from one sample sequenced in a study of CD8+ T cells in alopecia areata. Treatment reported: oral pan-JAK inhibitor, 5-10 mg twice daily. RNA was isolated and reverse transcribed to cDNA, the sequencing template. The method was immunoSEQ multiplex PCR; TCRdb's version includes in-frame clones alone and lacks a portion of them. The data hold some 240,000 clones, with under 60% observed a single time. Specimen: CD4+ T cells sorted from blood, collected at week 4, from a patient treated with tofacitinib. These receptors were collected from a human donor with alopecia areata.

This clone turned up a few times. The V and J genes are TRBV7-2 and TRBJ2-5; D call uncertain. V lost 2 bases and J lost 4, with 17 bases in between. The CDR3 is 16 amino acids. Germline CDR1 is SGHTA and CDR2 is FQGNSA. CDR3 region: CASSLRRSEHRETQYF. The CDR3 DNA follows: TGTGCCAGCAGCTTACGCCGGTCGGAACACCGAGAGACCCAGTACTTC.

This clone was seen only a few times. Other DNA sequences from this sample encode an identical CDR3 as well. The chain combines TRBV29-1 with TRBJ1-1, with D possibly TRBD1 on 6 matching bases. Germline loops: CDR1 SQVTM, CDR2 ANQGSEA. V was trimmed by 6 bases and J by 0 bases, leaving 11 bases between them. The CDR3 covers 13 residues. The CDR3 sequence is CSVRGRMNTEAFF. As DNA, the CDR3 is TGCAGCGTCCGGGGGCGGATGAACACTGAAGCTTTCTTT.

V and J are TRBV4-3 and TRBJ1-2; D is undetermined. Between the trimmed V and J ends, which lost 1 base and 0 bases, there was a span of 9 bases. Per germline, CDR1 LGHNA and CDR2 YSLEER. The CDR3 runs to 15 residues. The CDR3 sequence: CASSQVGQTNYGYTF. The CDR3 DNA follows: TGCGCCAGCAGCCAAGTTGGGCAGACTAACTATGGCTACACCTTC.

With regard to this clone: A much larger clone sits a single nucleotide away, making a read error possible. The chain carries TRBV25-1 and TRBJ1-1; 9 bases match TRBD1. The CDR3 extends over 13 amino acids. Germline CDR1 MGHDK, CDR2 SYGVNS. Unmatched junction bases numbered 3, after V lost 6 bases and J lost 4 bases. Written as DNA, the CDR3 is TGTGCCAGCAGCTCGACAGGGGGCACTGAAGCTTTCTTT. Its translation is CASSSTGGTEAFF.

This clone was detected ten times or more. The chain joins TRBV7-3 to TRBJ1-6; no reliable D call. Trimming took off 1 base at V and 10 bases at J, with 11 bases between the two ends. The germline V gene encodes CDR1 SGHTA and CDR2 FQGTGA. This CDR3 is built from 14 residues. The CDR3 DNA follows: TGTGCCAGCAGCTTAAGGGGAGCGATCTCACCCCTCCACTTT. This translates into CASSLRGAISPLHF.

This clone was counted only a few times. The genes are TRBV29-1 and TRBJ1-1, with 7 bases lining up with TRBD1. V trimming: 5 bases; J trimming: 6 bases; junction bases outside the gene matches: 3. The CDR3 has 11 residues. Germline V gene data show CDR1 as SQVTM and CDR2 as ANQGSEA. The CDR3 DNA sequence: TGCAGCGTTCAGACAGGGTCTGAAGCTTTCTTT. Its translation is CSVQTGSEAFF.

The table lists this clone with a few counts. This chain joins TRBV7-2 and TRBJ2-7; TRBD1 matches at 7 bases. The CDR3 has 15 residues. V gave up 5 bases and J gave up 9 bases; unmatched junction bases: 16. In germline, CDR1 is SGHTA, CDR2 FQGNSA. Written as DNA, the CDR3 is TGTGCCAGCAGCCCAGGGACAGCCACTTACCATGGGCAGTACTTC. Its protein is CASSPGTATYHGQYF.

The CDR3 protein is CASSLAASGGATGELFF. As DNA, the CDR3 is TGTGCCAGCAGCTTAGCCGCGAGCGGGGGGGCCACCGGGGAGCTGTTTTTT. The chain employs TRBV11-1 and TRBJ2-2; TRBD2 aligns across 10 bases. V lost 0 bases to trimming and J lost 4 bases; unmatched junction nucleotides: 5. The CDR3 is made up of 17 amino acids. Per germline, CDR1 SGHAT and CDR2 FQDESV (reference sequence).

The rearrangement joins TRBV5-6 to TRBJ1-3; the D gene is possibly TRBD1 (6 bases). CDR3 length: 18 amino acids. The ends were cut back, 4 bases at V and 0 bases at J, with 20 bases in the middle. Germline V gives CDR1 SGHDT, CDR2 YYEEEE. The CDR3 region is CASSQGTGRLVSGNTIYF. CDR3 bases: TGTGCCAGCAGCCAGGGGACCGGACGGCTCGTCTCTGGAAACACCATATATTTT.

The J gene is TRBJ2-3, the V gene TRBV5-4; TRBD2 agrees at 11 bases. The junction had 5 bases not matched to a gene; V was cut back by 5 bases and J by 0 bases. The length of the CDR3 is 16 residues. Looked up from germline, CDR1 is SGHNT and CDR2 is YYREEE (reference sequence). The CDR3: CASSPGLAASTDTQYF. As DNA, the CDR3 is TGTGCCAGCAGTCCGGGACTAGCGGCGAGCACAGATACGCAGTATTTT.

The chain couples TRBV27 to TRBJ2-5, with 13 bases that match TRBD2. This CDR3 is 15 amino acids long. Germline trimming cut 5 bases from V and 9 bases from J; bases unmatched to any gene: 9. Germline V gene data show CDR1 as MNHEY and CDR2 as SMNVEV (reference sequence). The CDR3 sequence: CASSPMTSGGLPQYF. The CDR3 nucleotides read TGTGCCAGCAGTCCCATGACTAGCGGGGGGCTGCCCCAGTACTTC.

The V gene is TRBV7-2, the J gene TRBJ2-3, with 7 positions matching TRBD2. Germline trimming cut 2 bases from V and 3 bases from J; bases unmatched to any gene: 2. Germline V lookup: CDR1 SGHTA, CDR2 FQGNSA. The length of the CDR3 is 14 residues. In DNA, the CDR3 is TGTGCCAGCAGCTTATCGCGGGGGACAGATACGCAGTATTTT. Translating it yields CASSLSRGTDTQYF.

The chain employs TRBV13 and TRBJ2-7; D may be TRBD1 or TRBD2 (5 bases each). V was trimmed by 4 bases and J by 0 bases, leaving 10 bases between them. The length of the CDR3 is 14 residues. CDR1 is PRHDT and CDR2 is FYEKMQ in the germline V gene (reference sequence). The CDR3, as DNA: TGTGCCAGCAGCTACGGGGACGTCTCCTACGAGCAGTACTTC. Its protein product is CASSYGDVSYEQYF.

This clone was found a few times. V is TRBV7-2 and J is TRBJ2-2; D unclear. CDR1 and CDR2 (germline): SGHTA, FQGNSA. The CDR3 is 13 amino acids. Trimming removed 1 base at V and 6 bases at J, with 6 bases between. The CDR3 coding sequence is TGTGCCAGCAGCTTAGTTGCGGCCGGGGAGCTGTTTTTT. It translates to CASSLVAAGELFF.

CDR3: CSVEGLQLNYGYTF. Written as DNA, the CDR3 is TGCAGCGTTGAAGGATTGCAGCTTAACTATGGCTACACCTTC. The V gene is TRBV29-1, the J gene TRBJ1-2; D gene unclear. This CDR3 region has 14 residues. Germline V gives CDR1 SQVTM, CDR2 ANQGSEA. V lost 1 base and J lost 1, with 10 bases in between.

This chain uses TRBV25-1 with TRBJ1-4, with D unclear. Germline CDR1 MGHDK, CDR2 SYGVNS. The CDR3 covers 14 residues. The V end was cut by 2 bases, the J end by 0 bases, with 4 bases between. This CDR3 reads CASSELSTNEKLFF. The CDR3 DNA reads TGTGCCAGCAGTGAACTTTCAACTAATGAAAAACTGTTTTTT.

V usage is TRBV29-1 and J usage is TRBJ1-6; D is unresolved. CDR1 and CDR2 (germline): SQVTM, ANQGSEA. This CDR3 comprises 13 residues. Trimming left V 2 bases short and J 7 bases short, with 9 bases between. The CDR3 region is CSVETEQNSPLHF. For the CDR3, the DNA is TGCAGCGTTGAAACGGAGCAAAATTCACCCCTCCACTTT.

To note about this clone: Other DNA variants within this sample encode the same CDR3. The chain links TRBV29-1 to TRBJ1-1; D is perhaps TRBD1 (6 bases). The CDR3 extends over 13 amino acids. V lost 5 bases to trimming and J lost 1 base, with 11 bases between them. Germline V CDR1 and CDR2: SQVTM, ANQGSEA. CDR3 in amino acids: CSVTGQTNTEAFF. CDR3 in DNA: TGCAGCGTTACCGGACAGACGAACACTGAAGCTTTCTTT.

The J gene is TRBJ2-7, the V gene TRBV18; no definite D call. CDR1 is KGHSH and CDR2 is LQKENI in the germline V gene. Trimming removed 6 bases from V and 0 bases from J, with 15 bases in between. The CDR3 sequence is 15 residues long. The CDR3 region is CASSLNARSSYEQYF. The DNA for the CDR3 is TGTGCCAGCTCGCTGAACGCGCGAAGCTCCTACGAGCAGTACTTC.

CDR3 nucleotides: TGTGCCACCAGCAGAGGTCACAATGAGCAGTTCTTC. It is translated as CATSRGHNEQFF. The rearrangement joins TRBV15 to TRBJ2-1, with no clear D. V dropped 1 base and J dropped 5 bases, with 3 bases sitting between them. Germline V lookup: CDR1 LNHNV, CDR2 YYDKDF (reference sequence). The CDR3 length is 12 residues.

The chain links TRBV5-1 to TRBJ2-7, with D perhaps matching TRBD2 (5 bases). In germline, CDR1 is SGHRS, CDR2 YFSETQ. This CDR3 has 13 residues. Trimming left V 0 bases short and J 4 bases short, with 8 bases between. The CDR3, as DNA: TGCGCCAGCAGCTTGGCCGAGGGATACGAGCAGTACTTC. Translation: CASSLAEGYEQYF.

The CDR3 region has the DNA TGTGCCAGCAGTTACCTACCGCAGGGGCTGGATGAGCAGTTCTTC. Residues: CASSYLPQGLDEQFF. The chain recombines TRBV27 with TRBJ2-1; maybe TRBD1 (6 bases). V lost 4 bases and J 8 bases, leaving 18 bases between the germline ends. The length of the CDR3 is 15 residues. Germline loops: CDR1 MNHEY, CDR2 SMNVEV (reference sequence).

This chain connects TRBV30 to TRBJ1-2; D uncertain. V lost 0 bases and J 6 bases, leaving 17 bases between the germline ends. The CDR3 has 15 amino acids. Germline V CDR1 and CDR2: GTSNPN, SVGIG (reference sequence). CDR3 protein: CAWSVWARSEHGYTF. The CDR3 region has the DNA TGTGCCTGGAGTGTGTGGGCAAGGAGTGAGCATGGCTACACCTTC.

This clone was recorded once. The V and J genes are TRBV5-6 and TRBJ2-7; D possibly corresponds to TRBD1 (6 bases). This CDR3 is built from 16 residues. Germline CDR1 SGHDT, CDR2 YYEEEE. V gave up 0 bases and J gave up 0 bases, with 13 bases separating them. CDR3 in amino acids: CASSLAQGYGSYEQYF. CDR3 DNA sequence: TGTGCCAGCAGCTTGGCTCAGGGGTATGGCTCCTACGAGCAGTACTTC.

The J gene is TRBJ1-5, the V gene TRBV6-1; D is unclear. Germline CDR1 is MNHNS and CDR2 is SASEGT. V was cut by 4 bases and J by 4 bases, with 5 bases left in between. The CDR3 runs 12 residues. CDR3 in DNA: TGTGCCAGCAGTGTTGCAAATCAGCCCCAGCATTTT. It codes for CASSVANQPQHF.

This clone was observed many times. The gene calls are TRBV7-2 and TRBJ2-4; 7 positions agree with TRBD1. Losses at the gene ends were 7 bases for V and 0 bases for J; bases not matched to a gene: 9. Germline CDR1 SGHTA, CDR2 FQGNSA. CDR3 size: 16 residues. CDR3 sequence reads: CASIKGGVQAKNIQYF. In DNA, the CDR3 is TGTGCCAGCATCAAAGGGGGCGTCCAAGCCAAAAACATTCAGTACTTC.

This chain connects TRBV29-1 to TRBJ2-4; D not certain. Germline CDR1 reads SQVTM; CDR2 reads ANQGSEA. Trimming shortened V by 3 bases and J by 2 bases, and 8 bases separated the two germline ends. CDR3 length equals 13 residues. CDR3 DNA: TGCAGCGTTGAGAAGGCCCCCAAAAACATTCAGTACTTC. This sequence encodes CSVEKAPKNIQYF. The whole variable domain, remainder taken from reference TRBV29-1 and TRBJ2-4, is SAVISQKPSRDICQRGTSLTIQCQVDSQVTMMFWYRQQPGQSLTLIATANQGSEATYESGFVIDKFPISRPNLTFSTLTVSNMSPEDSSIYLCSVEKAPKNIQYFGAGTRLSVL.

The genes are TRBV5-1 and TRBJ1-1, with 8 nucleotides matching TRBD1. The length of the CDR3 is 14 residues. The V and J ends lost 4 bases and 1 base, in that order; junction bases with no gene match: 3. Germline values: CDR1 SGHRS, CDR2 YFSETQ. The CDR3 region is CASSKGQGNTEAFF. The CDR3 DNA reads as TGCGCCAGCAGCAAAGGACAGGGGAACACTGAAGCTTTCTTT.